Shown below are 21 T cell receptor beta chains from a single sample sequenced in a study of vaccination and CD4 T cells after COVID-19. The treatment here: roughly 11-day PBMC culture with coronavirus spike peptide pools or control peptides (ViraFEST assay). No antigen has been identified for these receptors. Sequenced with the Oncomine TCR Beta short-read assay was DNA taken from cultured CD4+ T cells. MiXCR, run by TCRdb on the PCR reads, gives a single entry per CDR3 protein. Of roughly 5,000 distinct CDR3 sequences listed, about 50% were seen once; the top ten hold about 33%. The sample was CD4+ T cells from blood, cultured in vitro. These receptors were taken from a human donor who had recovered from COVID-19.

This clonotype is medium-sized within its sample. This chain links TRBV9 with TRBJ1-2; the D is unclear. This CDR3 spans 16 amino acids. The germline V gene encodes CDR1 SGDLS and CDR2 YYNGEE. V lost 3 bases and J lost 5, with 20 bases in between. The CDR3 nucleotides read TGTGCCAGCAGCGCGACCTCGGATCCTCCGATATATGGCTACACCTTC. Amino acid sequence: CASSATSDPPIYGYTF. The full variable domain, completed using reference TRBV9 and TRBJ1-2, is DSGVTQTPKHLITATGQRVTLRCSPRSGDLSVYWYQQSLDQGLQFLIQYYNGEERAKGNILERFSAQQFPDLHSELNLSSLELGDSALYFCASSATSDPPIYGYTFGSGTRLTVV.

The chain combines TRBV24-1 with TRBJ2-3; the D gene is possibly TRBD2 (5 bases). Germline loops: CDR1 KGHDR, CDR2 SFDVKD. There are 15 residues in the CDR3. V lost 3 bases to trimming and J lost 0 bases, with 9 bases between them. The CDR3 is CATSDRTVSTDTQYF. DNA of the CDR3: TGTGCCACCAGTGATCGGACTGTTAGCACAGATACGCAGTATTTT.

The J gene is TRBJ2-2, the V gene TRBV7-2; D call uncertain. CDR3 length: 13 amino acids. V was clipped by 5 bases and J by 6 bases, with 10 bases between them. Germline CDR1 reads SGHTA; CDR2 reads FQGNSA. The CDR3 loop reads CASSALSSGELFF. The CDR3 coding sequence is TGTGCCAGCAGCGCTCTTAGTTCCGGGGAGCTGTTTTTT. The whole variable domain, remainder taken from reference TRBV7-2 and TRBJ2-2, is GAGVSQSPSNKVTEKGKDVELRCDPISGHTALYWYRQSLGQGLEFLIYFQGNSAPDKSGLPSDRFSAERTGGSVSTLTIQRTQQEDSAVYLCASSALSSGELFFGEGSRLTVL.

CDR3 in DNA: TGTGCCACCAGCAGAGACAGGGGGAACACTGAAGCTTTCTTT. Translation gives CATSRDRGNTEAFF. The rearrangement joins TRBV15 to TRBJ1-1, with D perhaps TRBD1 (6 bases). The germline CDR1 and CDR2 sequences are LNHNV and YYDKDF (reference sequence). V shed 0 bases and J shed 1 base, with 6 bases lying between them. This CDR3 comprises 14 residues.

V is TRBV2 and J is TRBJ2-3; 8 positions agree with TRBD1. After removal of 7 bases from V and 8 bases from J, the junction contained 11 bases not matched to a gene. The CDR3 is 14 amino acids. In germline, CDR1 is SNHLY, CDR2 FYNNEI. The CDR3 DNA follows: TGTGCCAGCACCCCGGGACAGGCGTCCGGTACGCAGTATTTT. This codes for CASTPGQASGTQYF.

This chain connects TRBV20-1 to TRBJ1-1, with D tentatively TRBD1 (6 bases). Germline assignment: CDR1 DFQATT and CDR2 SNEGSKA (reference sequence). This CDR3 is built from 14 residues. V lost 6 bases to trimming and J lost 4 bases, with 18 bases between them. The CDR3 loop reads CSAPMGGAGTEAFF. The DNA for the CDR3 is TGCAGTGCCCCTATGGGGGGGGCGGGCACTGAAGCTTTCTTT.

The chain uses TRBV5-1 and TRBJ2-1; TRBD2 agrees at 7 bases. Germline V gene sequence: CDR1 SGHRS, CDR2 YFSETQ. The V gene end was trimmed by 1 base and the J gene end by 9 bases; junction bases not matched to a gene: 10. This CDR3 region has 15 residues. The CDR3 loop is CASSLTGRTGGEQFF. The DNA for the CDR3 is TGCGCCAGCAGCTTGACGGGGAGGACGGGGGGTGAGCAGTTCTTC.

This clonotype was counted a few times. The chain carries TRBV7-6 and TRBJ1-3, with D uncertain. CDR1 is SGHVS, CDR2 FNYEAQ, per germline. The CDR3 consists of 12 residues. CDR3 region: CADRSFGNTIYF. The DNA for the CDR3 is TGTGCAGATAGGAGCTTCGGAAACACCATATATTTT.

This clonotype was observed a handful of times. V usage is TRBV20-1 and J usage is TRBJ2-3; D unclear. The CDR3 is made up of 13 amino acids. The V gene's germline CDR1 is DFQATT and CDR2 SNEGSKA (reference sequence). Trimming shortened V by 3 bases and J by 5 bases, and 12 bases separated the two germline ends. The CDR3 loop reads CSASKRIEDTQYF. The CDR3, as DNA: TGCAGTGCTAGTAAACGGATCGAAGATACGCAGTATTTT.

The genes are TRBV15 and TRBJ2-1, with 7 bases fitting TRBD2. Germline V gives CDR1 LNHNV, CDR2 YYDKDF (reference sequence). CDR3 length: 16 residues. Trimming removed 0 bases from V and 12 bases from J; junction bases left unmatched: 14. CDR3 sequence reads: CATSRDFVAGDPRQFF. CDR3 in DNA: TGTGCCACCAGCAGAGATTTTGTGGCGGGGGACCCGAGGCAGTTCTTC.

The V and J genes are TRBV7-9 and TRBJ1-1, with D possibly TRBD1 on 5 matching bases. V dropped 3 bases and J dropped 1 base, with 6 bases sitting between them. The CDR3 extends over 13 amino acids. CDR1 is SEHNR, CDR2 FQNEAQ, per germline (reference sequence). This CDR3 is CASSFGGNTEAFF. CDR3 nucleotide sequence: TGTGCCAGCAGCTTCGGGGGGAACACTGAAGCTTTCTTT.

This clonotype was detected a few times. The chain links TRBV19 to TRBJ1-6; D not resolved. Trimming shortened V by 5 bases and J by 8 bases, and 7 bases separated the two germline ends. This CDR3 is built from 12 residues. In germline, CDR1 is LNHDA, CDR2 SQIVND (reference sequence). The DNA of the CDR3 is TGTGCCAGTAGTTCTCGCTATTCACCCCTCCACTTT. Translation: CASSSRYSPLHF.

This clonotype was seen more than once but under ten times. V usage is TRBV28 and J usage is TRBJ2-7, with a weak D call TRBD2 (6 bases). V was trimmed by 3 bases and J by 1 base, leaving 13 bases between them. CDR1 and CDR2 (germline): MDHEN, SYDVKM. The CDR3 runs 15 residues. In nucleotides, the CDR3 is TGTGCCAGCAGTTTGGGGTCTAGCGAGTCCTACGAGCAGTACTTC. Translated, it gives CASSLGSSESYEQYF.

The CDR3: CASRTPGRETQYF. In nucleotides, the CDR3 is TGTGCCAGCAGGACCCCAGGGCGGGAGACCCAGTACTTC. The rearrangement joins TRBV6-1 to TRBJ2-5, with D maybe TRBD1 (5 bases). The CDR3 spans 13 residues. Germline V gene data show CDR1 as MNHNS and CDR2 as SASEGT. The V end lost 6 bases, the J end lost 5 bases, and 13 bases lay between the germline ends.

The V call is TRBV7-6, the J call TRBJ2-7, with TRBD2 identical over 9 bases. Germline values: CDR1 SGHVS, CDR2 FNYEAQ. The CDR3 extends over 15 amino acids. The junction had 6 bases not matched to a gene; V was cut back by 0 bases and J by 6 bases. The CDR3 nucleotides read TGTGCCAGCAGCTTAGCCGGGACTAGCTCGGGCGAGCAGTACTTC. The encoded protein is CASSLAGTSSGEQYF. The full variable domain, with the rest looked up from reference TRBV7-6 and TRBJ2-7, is GAGVSQSPRYKVTKRGQDVALRCDPISGHVSLYWYRQALGQGPEFLTYFNYEAQQDKSGLPNDRFSAERPEGSISTLTIQRTEQRDSAMYRCASSLAGTSSGEQYFGPGTRLTVT.

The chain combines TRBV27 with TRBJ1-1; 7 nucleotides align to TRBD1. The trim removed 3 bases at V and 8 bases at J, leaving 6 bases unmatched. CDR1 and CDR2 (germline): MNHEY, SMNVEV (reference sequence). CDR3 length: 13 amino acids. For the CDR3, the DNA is TGTGCCAGCAGTTTGGTTAGGGGGCTGGAAGCTTTCTTT. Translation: CASSLVRGLEAFF.

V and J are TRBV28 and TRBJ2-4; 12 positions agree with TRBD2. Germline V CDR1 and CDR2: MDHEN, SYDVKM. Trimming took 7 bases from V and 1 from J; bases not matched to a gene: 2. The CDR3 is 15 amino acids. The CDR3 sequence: CASTSGGVAKNIQYF. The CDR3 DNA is TGTGCCAGCACTAGCGGGGGGGTGGCCAAAAACATTCAGTACTTC.

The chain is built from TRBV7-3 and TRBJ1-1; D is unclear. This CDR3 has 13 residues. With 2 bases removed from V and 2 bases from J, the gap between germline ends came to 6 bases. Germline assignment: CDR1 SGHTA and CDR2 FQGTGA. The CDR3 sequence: CASSLGRNTEAFF. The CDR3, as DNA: TGTGCCAGCAGCTTAGGGAGAAACACTGAAGCTTTCTTT.

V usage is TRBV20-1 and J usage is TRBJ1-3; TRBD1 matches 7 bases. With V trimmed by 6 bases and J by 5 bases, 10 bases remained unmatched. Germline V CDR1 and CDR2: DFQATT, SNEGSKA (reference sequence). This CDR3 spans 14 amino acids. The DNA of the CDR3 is TGCAGTGCGATCACTAACAGGGGTCGAAACACCATATATTTT. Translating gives CSAITNRGRNTIYF.

The CDR3 sequence is CASSPLRLAGGEDYEQYF. The CDR3 nucleotides read TGTGCCAGCTCACCTCTACGACTAGCGGGAGGAGAGGACTACGAGCAGTACTTC. The V and J genes are TRBV18 and TRBJ2-7, with 13 bases that match TRBD2. The germline CDR1 and CDR2 sequences are KGHSH and LQKENI. The V segment lost 3 bases and the J segment 3 bases; nucleotides outside the gene matches: 11. The CDR3 has 18 residues.

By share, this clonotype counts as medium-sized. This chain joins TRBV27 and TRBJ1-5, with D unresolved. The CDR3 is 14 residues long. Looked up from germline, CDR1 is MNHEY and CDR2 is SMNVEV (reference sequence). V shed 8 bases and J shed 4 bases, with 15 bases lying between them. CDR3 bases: TGTGCCAGCTCCCCGAATGGGAGAAATCAGCCCCAGCATTTT. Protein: CASSPNGRNQPQHF.